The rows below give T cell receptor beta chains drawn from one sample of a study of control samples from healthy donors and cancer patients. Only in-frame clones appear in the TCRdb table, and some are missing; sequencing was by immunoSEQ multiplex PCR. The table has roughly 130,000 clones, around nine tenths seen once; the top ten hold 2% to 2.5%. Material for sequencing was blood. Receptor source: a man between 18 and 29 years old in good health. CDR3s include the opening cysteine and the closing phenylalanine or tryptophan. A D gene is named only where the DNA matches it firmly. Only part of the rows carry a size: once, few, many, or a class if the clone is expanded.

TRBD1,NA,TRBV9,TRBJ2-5,CASSVEGGAETQYF,TGTGCCAGCAGCGTAGAAGGGGGCGCGGAGACCCAGTACTTC
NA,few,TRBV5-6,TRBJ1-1,CASSPTGRGTEAFF,TGTGCCAGCAGCCCCACCGGCCGGGGCACTGAAGCTTTCTTT
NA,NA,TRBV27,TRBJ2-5,CASKVSPGAGETQYF,TGTGCCAGCAAAGTTTCCCCAGGGGCCGGAGAGACCCAGTACTTC
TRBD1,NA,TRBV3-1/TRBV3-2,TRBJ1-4,CASSPGTGWANEKLFF,TGTGCCAGCAGCCCTGGGACAGGGTGGGCTAATGAAAAACTGTTTTTT
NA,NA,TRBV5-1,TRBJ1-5,CASGDGPGQPQHF,TGCGCCAGCGGAGACGGGCCTGGACAGCCCCAGCATTTT
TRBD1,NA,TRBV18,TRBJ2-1,CASSPGQGSGNEQFF,TGTGCCAGCTCACCGGGACAGGGTTCGGGCAATGAGCAGTTCTTC
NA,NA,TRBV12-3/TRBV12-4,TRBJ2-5,CASSFLPMETQYF,TGTGCCAGCAGTTTCCTCCCGATGGAGACCCAGTACTTC
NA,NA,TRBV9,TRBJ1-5,CASSRDLSNQPQHF,TGTGCCAGCAGCCGGGACCTTAGCAATCAGCCCCAGCATTTT
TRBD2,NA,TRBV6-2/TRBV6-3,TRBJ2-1,CASSSGGAGINEQFF,TGTGCCAGCAGTAGCGGGGGGGCGGGTATCAATGAGCAGTTCTTC
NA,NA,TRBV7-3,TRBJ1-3,CASSPLGGNTIYF,TGTGCCAGCAGCCCCTTGGGCGGAAACACCATATATTTT
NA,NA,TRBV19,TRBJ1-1,CASSIAAGYFF,TGTGCCAGTAGTATCGCGGCGGGGTATTTCTTT
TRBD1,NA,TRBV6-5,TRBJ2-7,CASSNRDRGLSEQYF,TGTGCCAGCAGCAACCGGGACAGGGGGCTGTCAGAGCAATACTTC
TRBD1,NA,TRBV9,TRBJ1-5,CASSPNDRGAQHF,TGTGCCAGCAGCCCAAATGACAGGGGAGCCCAGCATTTT
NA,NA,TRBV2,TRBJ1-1,CASMRNTEAFF,TGTGCCAGCATGAGGAACACTGAAGCTTTCTTT
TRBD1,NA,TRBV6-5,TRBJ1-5,CASSWDSQYSNQPQHF,TGTGCCAGCAGTTGGGACAGCCAATATAGCAATCAGCCCCAGCATTTT
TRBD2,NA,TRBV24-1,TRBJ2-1,CATSARWGGSSYNEQFF,TGTGCCACCAGTGCCCGCTGGGGGGGGAGCTCCTACAATGAGCAGTTCTTC
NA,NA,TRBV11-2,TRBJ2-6,CASSLQGTSSGANVLTF,TGTGCCAGCAGCTTACAGGGAACATCCTCTGGGGCCAACGTCCTGACTTTC
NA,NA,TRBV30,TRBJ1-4,CAWGTFEKLFF,TGTGCCTGGGGGACTTTTGAAAAACTGTTTTTT
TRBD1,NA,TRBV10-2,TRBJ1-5,CASSIGTVNQPQHF,TGCGCCAGCTCTATCGGGACAGTTAATCAGCCCCAGCATTTT
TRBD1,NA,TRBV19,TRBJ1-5,CASSILGRGDNQPQHF,TGTGCCAGTAGTATTTTGGGCAGGGGGGACAATCAGCCCCAGCATTTT
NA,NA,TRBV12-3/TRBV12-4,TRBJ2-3,CASSSDSTDTQYF,TGTGCCAGCAGTTCTGACAGCACAGATACGCAGTATTTT
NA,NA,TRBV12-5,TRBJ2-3,CASGLVPGGHTDTQYF,TGTGCTAGTGGTTTGGTACCTGGGGGGCACACAGATACGCAGTATTTT
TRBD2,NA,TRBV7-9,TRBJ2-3,CASSLSGGAKDTQYF,TGTGCCAGCAGCCTGTCCGGGGGGGCAAAAGATACGCAGTATTTT
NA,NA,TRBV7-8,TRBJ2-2,CASSLVAETGELFF,TGTGCCAGCAGCTTAGTTGCGGAGACCGGGGAGCTGTTTTTT
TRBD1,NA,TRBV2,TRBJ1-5,CASSGTGVGQPQHF,TGTGCCAGCAGTGGGACAGGGGTAGGGCAGCCCCAGCATTTT
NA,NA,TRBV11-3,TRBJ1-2,CASSLGASRVYGYTF,TGTGCCAGCAGCTTAGGGGCCAGTCGGGTCTATGGCTACACCTTC
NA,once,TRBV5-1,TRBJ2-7,CASASSYEQYF,TGCGCCAGCGCCTCCTCCTACGAGCAGTACTTC
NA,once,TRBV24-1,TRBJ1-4,CATISERWGEKLFF,TGTGCCACCATCTCAGAGAGATGGGGTGAAAAACTGTTTTTT
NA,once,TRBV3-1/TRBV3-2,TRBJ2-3,CASSPPGLGTDTQYF,TGTGCCAGCAGCCCACCGGGGTTGGGGACAGATACGCAGTATTTT
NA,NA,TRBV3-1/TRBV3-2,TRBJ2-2,CASSQGSGGELFF,TGTGCCAGCAGCCAAGGTTCTGGCGGGGAGCTGTTTTTT
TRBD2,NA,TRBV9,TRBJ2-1,CASSVAGGPGNEQFF,TGTGCCAGCAGCGTAGCGGGAGGGCCTGGAAATGAGCAGTTCTTC
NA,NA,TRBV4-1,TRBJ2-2,CASSQLHQNTGELFF,TGCGCCAGCAGCCAACTGCATCAGAACACCGGGGAGCTGTTTTTT
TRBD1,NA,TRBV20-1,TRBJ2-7,CSARTGAEQYF,TGCAGTGCTCGGACAGGGGCCGAGCAGTACTTC
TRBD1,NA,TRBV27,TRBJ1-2,CASSSIDRGGYTF,TGTGCCAGCAGTTCTATTGACAGGGGAGGCTACACCTTC
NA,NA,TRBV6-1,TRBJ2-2,CASSEARRRPNTGELFF,TGTGCCAGCAGTGAAGCTAGGAGGAGACCGAACACCGGGGAGCTGTTTTTT
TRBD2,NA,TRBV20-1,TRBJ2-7,CSASMGGGAAEQYF,TGCAGTGCTAGTATGGGCGGGGGGGCCGCCGAGCAGTACTTC
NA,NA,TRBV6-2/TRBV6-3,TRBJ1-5,CASSYPGTVQPQHF,TGTGCCAGCAGTTACCCGGGGACGGTACAGCCCCAGCATTTT
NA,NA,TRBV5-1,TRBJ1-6,CASSPEGAENSPLHF,TGCGCCAGCAGCCCGGAGGGAGCCGAGAATTCACCCCTCCACTTT
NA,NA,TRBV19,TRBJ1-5,CASSISGRLSNQPQHF,TGTGCCAGTAGTATATCTGGCCGATTGAGCAATCAGCCCCAGCATTTT
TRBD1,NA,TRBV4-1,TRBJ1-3,CASRRRQGAGNTIYF,TGCGCCAGCAGGCGGAGACAGGGGGCGGGAAACACCATATATTTT
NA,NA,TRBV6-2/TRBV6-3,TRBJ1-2,CASSYELNYGYTF,TGTGCCAGCAGTTACGAACTTAACTATGGCTACACCTTC
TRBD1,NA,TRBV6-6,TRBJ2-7,CASSPGQVYEQYF,TGTGCCAGCAGTCCCGGACAGGTCTACGAGCAGTACTTC
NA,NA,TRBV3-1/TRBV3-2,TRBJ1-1,CASSQQREAGTEAFF,TGTGCCAGCAGCCAACAGCGCGAGGCGGGCACTGAAGCTTTCTTT